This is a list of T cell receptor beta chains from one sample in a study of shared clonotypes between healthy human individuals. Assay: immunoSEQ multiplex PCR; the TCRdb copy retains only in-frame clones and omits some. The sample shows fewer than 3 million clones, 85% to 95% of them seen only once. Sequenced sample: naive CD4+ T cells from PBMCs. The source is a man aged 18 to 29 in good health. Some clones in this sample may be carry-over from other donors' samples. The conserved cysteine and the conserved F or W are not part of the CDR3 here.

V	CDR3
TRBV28	ASTDKEGAGEKLF
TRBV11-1	ASRAGGIEQY
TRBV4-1	ASSQDIGTITPKDEKLF
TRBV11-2	ASSLGGQYTDTQY
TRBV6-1	ASRGGTVYEKLF
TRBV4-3	ASSQDSRSYEQY
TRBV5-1	ASSLGQTYNEQF
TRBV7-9	ASSLVRPRSYNEQF
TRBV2	ATVLAGVFNEQF
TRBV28	ATTRVFEQY
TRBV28	ASSTTGGAGDEQY
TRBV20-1	SARPALGQY
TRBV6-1	ASSATGFAGELF
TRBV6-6	ASSYSRQGARVGYT
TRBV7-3	ASSLGQGPYGYT
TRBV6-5	ARVKSGGSTEAF